The clone carrying this T cell receptor beta chain is classed as large. The antigen is undetermined. Since it is a stray read in a library aimed at alpha chains, this beta chain has a size that is not meaningful. Time point denoted: sample taken at primary tumor resection. Whole RNA came from tumor, nontumor lung or frozen PBMC and was sequenced without being sorted. This record comes from a study of spatial heterogeneity in lung cancer. At the level of the study: TCR transcript counts in tumor regions correlated strongly with a T cell module score from matched bulk RNA-seq. Study-level points and caveats: One measure, the expanded intratumoral alpha and beta TCR count, tracked tumor mutation counts. Nonsynonymous mutation counts, ubiquitous and regional, were tracked by the respective counts of ubiquitous and regional expanded TCRs. Of tumor T cells, an estimated coverage of about 7.7% was reached for alpha chains and roughly 13% for beta chains.

TCRdb reprocessed the 5' RACE reads via MiXCR and lists one record per CDR3 protein. This sample has some 7,000 distinct CDR3 sequences; about an eighth occur once, and the top ten carry about 8.1%. This TCR was recovered from a male donor with early-stage non-small cell lung cancer. The sample consisted of lung tumor tissue, taken at surgery.

CDR3: CASSLRAAQETQYF. CDR3 bases: TGTGCCAGCAGTTTGCGAGCGGCTCAAGAGACCCAGTACTTC. V gene TRBV12-3 or TRBV12-4 combines with J gene TRBJ2-5; perhaps TRBD2 as D (5 bases). V was pared by 3 bases and J by 2 bases, with 10 bases between. The CDR3 covers 14 residues.